This T cell receptor (beta chain) emerged from a study of blood T cell repertoires in COVID-19. Germline V CDR1 and CDR2: SGDLS, YYNGEE. After removal of 0 bases from V and 6 bases from J, the junction contained 8 bases not matched to a gene. The CDR3 consists of 15 residues. Only in-frame clones appear in the TCRdb table, and some are missing; sequencing was by immunoSEQ multiplex PCR. The sample has about 55,000 clones, about 90% seen once; the top ten hold roughly 15%. This sequence joins TRBV9 and TRBJ1-2; 7 bases are a match to TRBD1. Sample: peripheral blood. The receptor's source is a human donor with active COVID-19. The donor label of this sample is uncertain. CDR3 protein: CASSVGQGLGNGYTF. CDR3 sequence (DNA): TGTGCCAGCAGCGTAGGACAGGGATTGGGGAATGGCTACACCTTC.